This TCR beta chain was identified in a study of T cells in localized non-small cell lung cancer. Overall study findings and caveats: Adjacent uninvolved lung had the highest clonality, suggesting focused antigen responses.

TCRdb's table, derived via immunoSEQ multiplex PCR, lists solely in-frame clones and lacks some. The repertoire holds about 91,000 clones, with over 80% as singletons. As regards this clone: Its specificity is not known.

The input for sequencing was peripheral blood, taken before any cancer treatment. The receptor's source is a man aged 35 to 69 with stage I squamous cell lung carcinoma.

The CDR3 here is CASSLARYTQETQYF. CDR3 DNA sequence: TGTGCCAGCAGCTTAGCGAGATACACCCAAGAGACCCAGTACTTC. V gene TRBV7-9 combines with J gene TRBJ2-5, with unresolved D. Trimming stripped 0 bases from V and 1 base from J, with 9 bases between. This CDR3 is 15 amino acids long. Per the germline V gene, CDR1 is SEHNR and CDR2 is FQNEAQ (reference sequence).